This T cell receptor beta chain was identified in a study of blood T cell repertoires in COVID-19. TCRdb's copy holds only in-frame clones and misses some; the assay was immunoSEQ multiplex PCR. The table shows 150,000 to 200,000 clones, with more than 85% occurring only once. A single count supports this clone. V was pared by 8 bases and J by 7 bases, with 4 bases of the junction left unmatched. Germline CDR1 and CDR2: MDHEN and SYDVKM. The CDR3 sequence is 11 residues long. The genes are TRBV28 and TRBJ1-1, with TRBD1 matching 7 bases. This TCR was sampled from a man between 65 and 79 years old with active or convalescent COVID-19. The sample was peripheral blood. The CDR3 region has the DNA TGTGCCAGCCTCGGACAGGTTGAAGCTTTCTTT. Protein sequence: CASLGQVEAFF. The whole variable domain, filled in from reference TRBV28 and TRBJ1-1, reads DVKVTQSSRYLVKRTGEKVFLECVQDMDHENMFWYRQDPGLGLRLIYFSYDVKMKEKGDIPEGYSVSREKKERFSLILESASTNQTSMYLCASLGQVEAFFGQGTRLTVV.